These 21 T cell receptor beta chains were all obtained from the same sample, sequenced in a study of T cell repertoires in cytomegalovirus infection. TCRdb ran MiXCR on the reads and lists one entry per CDR3 protein. The data hold roughly 230,000 distinct CDR3 sequences, with roughly 6.5% observed a single time. The sample was PBMCs. All receptors come from a human donor in good health (CMV status not recorded). Some clones in this sample may be carry-over from other donors' samples.

The chain has TRBV27 and TRBJ1-2, with TRBD1 as a possible D gene (6 bases). The CDR3 contains 14 residues. Germline CDR1 reads MNHEY; CDR2 reads SMNVEV (reference sequence). V was cut by 5 bases and J by 4 bases, with 14 bases left in between. The chain's CDR3 is CASSPNRVLYGYTF. DNA of the CDR3: TGTGCCAGCAGTCCGAACAGGGTCCTCTATGGCTACACCTTC.

The sample holds many counts of this clonotype. V usage is TRBV28 and J usage is TRBJ2-7; perhaps TRBD2 as D (5 bases). The CDR3 runs 15 residues. CDR1 is MDHEN and CDR2 is SYDVKM in the germline V gene. Trimming stripped 1 base from V and 0 bases from J, with 10 bases between. CDR3 in DNA: TGTGCCAGCAGTTTATCGCGGGCTGGCTCCTACGAGCAGTACTTC. It codes for CASSLSRAGSYEQYF.

Many counts were recorded for this clonotype. The V call is TRBV5-6, the J call TRBJ2-1; the D gene could be TRBD1 or TRBD2 (5 bases each). V gave up 3 bases and J gave up 8 bases, with 21 bases separating them. Germline-derived CDR1 and CDR2 are SGHDT and YYEEEE. The CDR3 length is 16 residues. The CDR3 protein is CASSWMTASPGDEQFF. CDR3 in DNA: TGTGCCAGCAGCTGGATGACAGCTAGCCCTGGGGATGAGCAGTTCTTC.

The sample holds many counts of this clonotype. The gene calls are TRBV18 and TRBJ1-2; a possible D gene is TRBD1 (6 bases). Germline V gene lookup returns CDR1 KGHSH and CDR2 LQKENI. CDR3 length equals 14 residues. Deletions cut 0 bases from V and 5 bases from J, with 10 bases between. The CDR3 protein is CASSPPGQRYGYTF. The CDR3 coding sequence is TGTGCCAGCTCACCACCGGGACAAAGATATGGCTACACCTTC.

This clonotype appeared many times. This rearrangement joins TRBV28 to TRBJ1-5; TRBD1 aligns across 7 bases. Germline CDR1 MDHEN, CDR2 SYDVKM. CDR3 size: 13 residues. Losses at the gene ends were 6 bases for V and 3 bases for J; bases not matched to a gene: 2. CDR3 loop: CASRGQTNQPQHF. The DNA for the CDR3 is TGTGCCAGCAGGGGACAGACCAATCAGCCCCAGCATTTT.

V is TRBV20-1 and J is TRBJ2-1; 8 positions agree with TRBD2. CDR1 is DFQATT, CDR2 SNEGSKA, per germline (reference sequence). Trimming took 4 bases from V and 7 from J; bases not matched to a gene: 6. The CDR3 has 13 amino acids. CDR3 sequence (DNA): TGCAGTGCTACCGGGGGGGCGGGAAATGAGCAGTTCTTC. This translates into CSATGGAGNEQFF.

This clonotype was seen many times. J is TRBJ1-4 and V is TRBV29-1; TRBD1 matches 7 bases. The CDR3 is made up of 14 amino acids. Trimming at V came to 0 bases and at J to 4 bases, leaving 2 bases not matched to a gene. Germline V gene data show CDR1 as SQVTM and CDR2 as ANQGSEA. CDR3 in DNA: TGCAGCGTTGAAGAGGACAGGAGTAATGAAAAACTGTTTTTT. Its protein is CSVEEDRSNEKLFF. The whole variable domain, filled in from reference TRBV29-1 and TRBJ1-4, reads SAVISQKPSRDICQRGTSLTIQCQVDSQVTMMFWYRQQPGQSLTLIATANQGSEATYESGFVIDKFPISRPNLTFSTLTVSNMSPEDSSIYLCSVEEDRSNEKLFFGSGTQLSVL.

This clonotype came up many times. The J gene is TRBJ2-1, the V gene TRBV20-1; D tentatively fits TRBD1 or TRBD2 (5 bases each). Trimming took off 6 bases at V and 0 bases at J, with 18 bases between the two ends. This CDR3 region has 16 residues. Germline values: CDR1 DFQATT, CDR2 SNEGSKA (reference sequence). The chain's CDR3 is CSAPWGRGSSYNEQFF. The CDR3 nucleotides read TGCAGTGCCCCCTGGGGCCGGGGAAGCTCCTACAATGAGCAGTTCTTC.

This clonotype was found many times. Here the CDR3 DNA reads TGCGCCAGCAGCTTTGGGACAGGAATTGAAGCTTTCTTT. It specifies CASSFGTGIEAFF. The J gene is TRBJ1-1, the V gene TRBV5-1; 8 nucleotides match TRBD1. Germline trimming cut 2 bases from V and 7 bases from J; bases unmatched to any gene: 4. CDR3 length: 13 amino acids. Germline V gene data show CDR1 as SGHRS and CDR2 as YFSETQ.

This clonotype was observed many times. This chain's CDR3 is CASPPGNYGYTF. The CDR3 DNA sequence: TGTGCCAGCCCCCCAGGGAACTATGGCTACACCTTC. J is TRBJ1-2 and V is TRBV2; maybe TRBD1 (5 bases). The length of the CDR3 is 12 residues. V was trimmed by 8 bases and J by 2 bases, leaving 9 bases between them. CDR1 and CDR2 (germline): SNHLY, FYNNEI. Full variable domain (remainder filled in from reference TRBV2 and TRBJ1-2): EPEVTQTPSHQVTQMGQEVILRCVPISNHLYFYWYRQILGQKVEFLVSFYNNEISEKSEIFDDQFSVERPDGSNFTLKIRSTKLEDSAMYFCASPPGNYGYTFGSGTRLTVV.

In this sample, this clonotype turned up many times. The rearrangement links TRBV6-2 or TRBV6-3 to TRBJ2-4; TRBD1 agrees at 8 bases. This CDR3 comprises 18 residues. Unmatched junction bases numbered 9, after V lost 1 base and J lost 1 base. Germline CDR1 is MNHEY and CDR2 is SVGEGT. CDR3 region: CASSYYYGTGLAKNIQYF. CDR3 nucleotides: TGTGCCAGCAGTTACTACTACGGGACAGGCTTGGCCAAAAACATTCAGTACTTC.

The chain couples TRBV6-2 or TRBV6-3 to TRBJ2-7; possibly TRBD1 or TRBD2 for D (5 bases each). V lost 7 bases and J 4 bases, leaving 20 bases between the germline ends. Germline assignment: CDR1 MNHEY and CDR2 SVGEGT. The length of the CDR3 is 15 residues. This CDR3 is CASTPGAAGSYEQYF. The CDR3 bases are TGTGCCAGCACACCCGGGGCGGCGGGTAGTTACGAGCAGTACTTC.

This clonotype was found many times. V gene TRBV29-1 combines with J gene TRBJ2-1; TRBD2 aligns across 11 bases. The V gene's germline CDR1 is SQVTM and CDR2 ANQGSEA. The V segment lost 7 bases and the J segment 6 bases; nucleotides outside the gene matches: 17. This CDR3 region has 17 residues. The DNA of the CDR3 is TGCAGCGGACCAGACAACAAGACTAGCGGGGTTGCCAATGAGCAGTTCTTC. This translates into CSGPDNKTSGVANEQFF.

This clonotype was found many times. This chain links TRBV2 with TRBJ2-6; D perhaps matches TRBD2 (6 bases). V was trimmed by 7 bases and J by 2 bases, leaving 9 bases between them. The CDR3 sequence is 14 residues long. The V gene's germline CDR1 is SNHLY and CDR2 FYNNEI. CDR3 bases: TGTGCCAGCATGGAGGGAGCTGGGGCCAACGTCCTGACTTTC. It specifies CASMEGAGANVLTF. The whole variable domain, filled in from reference TRBV2 and TRBJ2-6, reads EPEVTQTPSHQVTQMGQEVILRCVPISNHLYFYWYRQILGQKVEFLVSFYNNEISEKSEIFDDQFSVERPDGSNFTLKIRSTKLEDSAMYFCASMEGAGANVLTFGAGSRLTVL.

The rearrangement joins TRBV30 to TRBJ1-5; 7 bases agree with TRBD1. The CDR3 has 14 residues. Germline CDR1 reads GTSNPN; CDR2 reads SVGIG (reference sequence). V gave up 2 bases and J gave up 3 bases; unmatched junction bases: 4. DNA of the CDR3: TGTGCCTGGAGTATTGGGACAGTCAATCAGCCCCAGCATTTT. It specifies CAWSIGTVNQPQHF. The full variable domain, its missing parts supplied by reference TRBV30 and TRBJ1-5, is SQTIHQWPATLVQPVGSPLSLECTVEGTSNPNLYWYRQAAGRGLQLLFYSVGIGQISSEVPQNLSASRPQDRQFILSSKKLLLSDSGFYLCAWSIGTVNQPQHFGDGTRLSIL.

This clonotype has ten or more counts. The chain employs TRBV19 and TRBJ2-3; the D gene could be TRBD1 or TRBD2 (5 bases each). The V end was cut by 10 bases, the J end by 5 bases, with 16 bases between. This CDR3 has 13 amino acids. Germline CDR1 reads LNHDA; CDR2 reads SQIVND (reference sequence). This CDR3 is CATRPGARDTQYF. CDR3 coding DNA: TGTGCCACCCGCCCCGGGGCTAGAGATACGCAGTATTTT.

This clonotype was detected many times. This sequence joins TRBV6-2 or TRBV6-3 and TRBJ1-1; D remains unclear. The CDR3 is 13 amino acids. V was shortened by 2 bases and J by 1 base, with 5 bases between the two germline ends. Germline V lookup: CDR1 MNHEY, CDR2 SVGEGT. CDR3 sequence: CASSYPANTEAFF. The DNA for the CDR3 is TGTGCCAGCAGTTACCCGGCGAACACTGAAGCTTTCTTT.

This clonotype has a count of ten or more. The V call is TRBV5-1, the J call TRBJ2-3; D gene ambiguous. The CDR3 spans 15 residues. The V and J ends lost 3 bases and 1 base respectively, with 12 bases between them. Germline CDR1 SGHRS, CDR2 YFSETQ. CDR3 loop: CASSYGPAGTDTQYF. CDR3 coding DNA: TGCGCCAGCAGCTACGGACCGGCCGGCACAGATACGCAGTATTTT.

This clonotype was recorded at least ten times. The chain combines TRBV2 with TRBJ1-5; D ambiguous. The germline CDR1 and CDR2 sequences are SNHLY and FYNNEI. Trimming removed 1 base from V and 5 bases from J, with 6 bases in between. The CDR3 spans 13 residues. The CDR3 loop is CASSEDQYQPQHF. Here the CDR3 DNA reads TGTGCCAGCAGTGAAGACCAGTATCAGCCCCAGCATTTT.

The table lists this clonotype with many counts. This chain connects TRBV20-1 to TRBJ1-5; D unresolved. V lost 1 base and J 3 bases, leaving 13 bases between the germline ends. This CDR3 has 15 residues. CDR1 DFQATT and CDR2 SNEGSKA come from the germline V gene (reference sequence). CDR3 protein: CSARGLRQVNQPQHF. The CDR3 DNA follows: TGCAGTGCTAGAGGTTTGCGCCAGGTCAATCAGCCCCAGCATTTT.

This clonotype was recorded at least ten times. The J gene is TRBJ2-3, the V gene TRBV6-2 or TRBV6-3, with unresolved D. Germline V gene sequence: CDR1 MNHEY, CDR2 SVGEGT. V was trimmed by 6 bases and J by 3 bases, leaving 10 bases between them. The CDR3 sequence is 13 residues long. The CDR3 coding sequence is TGTGCCAGCAGCCGCCCATTTACAGATACGCAGTATTTT. Protein: CASSRPFTDTQYF.